The 15 T cell receptor beta chains reported below all come from one sample, sequenced in a study of blood T cells in healthy people across ages. With a J-beta primer mix and a sample-barcoded 5' primer, a second PCR ran 7 to 11 cycles. TCRdb ran MiXCR on the 5' RACE reads and lists one entry per CDR3 protein. The sample carries 550,000 to 800,000 distinct CDR3 sequences, more than 20% recorded once. Sequencing used blood. These receptors were obtained from a man aged 65 to 85 in good health.

There are a few counts of this clonotype. This chain connects TRBV28 to TRBJ2-1, with 9 bases lining up with TRBD2. V dropped 5 bases and J dropped 9; count of bases not matched to a gene: 11. The CDR3 spans 15 residues. In germline, CDR1 is MDHEN, CDR2 SYDVKM. CDR3 residues: CASSPGTSTWAEQFF. The CDR3 nucleotides are TGTGCCAGCAGTCCTGGGACTAGCACTTGGGCTGAGCAGTTCTTC.

This clonotype was observed at least ten times. The rearrangement links TRBV28 to TRBJ2-1; maybe TRBD2 (6 bases). V was pared by 7 bases and J by 0 bases, with 13 bases between. There are 15 residues in the CDR3. Germline CDR1 reads MDHEN; CDR2 reads SYDVKM. Here the CDR3 reads CASTSGLSSYNEQFF. CDR3 DNA: TGTGCCAGCACCTCGGGACTCAGCTCCTACAATGAGCAGTTCTTC.

V gene TRBV4-3 combines with J gene TRBJ2-2; D might be TRBD2 (6 bases). Trimming left V 4 bases short and J 2 bases short, with 14 bases between. The CDR3 contains 16 residues. Germline V gene sequence: CDR1 LGHNA, CDR2 YSLEER. CDR3 sequence (DNA): TGCGCCAGCAGCCTTCTTGGCGGGGTCAACACCGGGGAGCTGTTTTTT. It codes for CASSLLGGVNTGELFF.

The chain carries TRBV28 and TRBJ2-3, with 8 positions matching TRBD1. J was trimmed by 1 base and V by 2 bases; bases with no gene match: 11. This CDR3 region has 18 residues. From germline, CDR1 is MDHEN and CDR2 SYDVKM. DNA for the CDR3: TGTGCCAGCAGTTTAGGCACAGGGGGGCGCTTGGGCACAGATACGCAGTATTTT. Encoded protein: CASSLGTGGRLGTDTQYF.

This chain links TRBV2 with TRBJ1-1; a possible D gene is TRBD1 (5 bases). The CDR3 is made up of 13 amino acids. Trimming left V 8 bases short and J 3 bases short, with 13 bases between. Per germline, CDR1 SNHLY and CDR2 FYNNEI. DNA for the CDR3: TGTGCCAGCGGCGGGGGGGTATACACTGAAGCTTTCTTT. Its protein product is CASGGGVYTEAFF.

This clonotype turned up a few times. CDR3 DNA: TGTGCCAGCAGCCCTAGCCGACCAGGGACCGGGGAGCTGTTTTTT. Translation: CASSPSRPGTGELFF. This sequence joins TRBV7-2 and TRBJ2-2; D is tentatively TRBD1 or TRBD2 (5 bases each). Germline V CDR1 and CDR2: SGHTA, FQGNSA. This CDR3 contains 15 residues. Trimming removed 5 bases from V and 5 bases from J, with 15 bases in between.

This clonotype appeared a few times. The genes are TRBV28 and TRBJ1-4, with D perhaps TRBD1 (5 bases). CDR3 length: 14 residues. Germline CDR1 and CDR2: MDHEN and SYDVKM. V shed 4 bases and J shed 0 bases, with 6 bases lying between them. CDR3 in DNA: TGTGCCAGCAGTTGGGGGGCAACTAATGAAAAACTGTTTTTT. This translates into CASSWGATNEKLFF.

The V gene is TRBV2, the J gene TRBJ2-7; D might be TRBD1 (5 bases). The CDR3 runs to 13 residues. The ends were cut back, 7 bases at V and 0 bases at J, with 10 bases in the middle. Germline CDR1 SNHLY, CDR2 FYNNEI. The CDR3 spells CASKRQSSYEQYF. Here the CDR3 DNA reads TGTGCCAGCAAGAGACAGAGCTCCTACGAGCAGTACTTC.

The V gene is TRBV19, the J gene TRBJ2-7; a possible D gene is TRBD2 (6 bases). Deletions cut 6 bases from V and 2 bases from J, with 17 bases between. CDR3 length: 15 amino acids. From germline, CDR1 is LNHDA and CDR2 SQIVND (reference sequence). CDR3 protein: CASSPAGPGTYEQYF. Here the CDR3 DNA reads TGTGCCAGTAGCCCCGCGGGGCCAGGAACCTACGAGCAGTACTTC. Full variable domain (rest looked up from reference TRBV19 and TRBJ2-7): DGGITQSPKYLFRKEGQNVTLSCEQNLNHDAMYWYRQDPGQGLRLIYYSQIVNDFQKGDIAEGYSVSREKKESFPLTVTSAQKNPTAFYLCASSPAGPGTYEQYFGPGTRLTVT.

V is TRBV12-3 or TRBV12-4 and J is TRBJ2-5, with TRBD1 matching over 9 bases. This CDR3 region has 15 residues. The junction had 5 bases not matched to a gene; V was cut back by 6 bases and J by 0 bases. CDR3 sequence: CASRPDRGYQETQYF. The CDR3 DNA is TGTGCCAGCAGACCAGACAGGGGGTACCAAGAGACCCAGTACTTC.

This chain connects TRBV29-1 to TRBJ1-2; D is ambiguous. Trimming removed 4 bases from V and 5 bases from J, with 11 bases in between. The CDR3 has 12 residues. Germline V gene sequence: CDR1 SQVTM, CDR2 ANQGSEA. CDR3 residues: CSVAGIGYGYTF. CDR3 nucleotides: TGCAGCGTTGCGGGGATTGGGTATGGCTACACCTTC.

The V call is TRBV7-6, the J call TRBJ2-1; D is possibly TRBD1 (6 bases). V lost 4 bases to trimming and J lost 1 base, with 14 bases between them. The CDR3 consists of 16 residues. Per the germline V gene, CDR1 is SGHVS and CDR2 is FNYEAQ. This CDR3 is CASSSIIQGSYNEQFF. The DNA of the CDR3 is TGTGCCAGCAGCTCAATTATACAGGGTTCCTACAATGAGCAGTTCTTC.

At least ten counts were recorded for this clonotype. The chain links TRBV7-8 to TRBJ1-2; TRBD1 aligns across 7 bases. J was trimmed by 4 bases and V by 1 base; bases with no gene match: 3. Germline CDR1 and CDR2: SGHVS and FQNEAQ. The CDR3 has 14 amino acids. The CDR3 DNA sequence: TGTGCCAGCAGCTTAGTGAGACAGGGCTATGGCTACACCTTC. Amino acids: CASSLVRQGYGYTF.

The chain joins TRBV20-1 to TRBJ2-5; 10 bases map to TRBD2. The J call is in doubt because the DNA end fits TRBJ2-1 better. CDR3 length equals 16 residues. Germline values: CDR1 DFQATT, CDR2 SNEGSKA (reference sequence). The DNA of the CDR3 is TGCAGTGCTAAGATGACTAGCGGGCCATCCTACAATGAGCAGTTCTTC. Protein product: CSAKMTSGPSYNEQFF.

V and J are TRBV5-1 and TRBJ1-6; perhaps TRBD1 as D (5 bases). Germline-derived CDR1 and CDR2 are SGHRS and YFSETQ. CDR3 length: 14 amino acids. The germline V and J ends were trimmed by 4 bases and 8 bases, with 13 bases remaining between them. CDR3: CASSPGTPDSPLHF. CDR3 in DNA: TGCGCCAGCAGCCCCGGGACCCCGGATTCACCCCTCCACTTT.